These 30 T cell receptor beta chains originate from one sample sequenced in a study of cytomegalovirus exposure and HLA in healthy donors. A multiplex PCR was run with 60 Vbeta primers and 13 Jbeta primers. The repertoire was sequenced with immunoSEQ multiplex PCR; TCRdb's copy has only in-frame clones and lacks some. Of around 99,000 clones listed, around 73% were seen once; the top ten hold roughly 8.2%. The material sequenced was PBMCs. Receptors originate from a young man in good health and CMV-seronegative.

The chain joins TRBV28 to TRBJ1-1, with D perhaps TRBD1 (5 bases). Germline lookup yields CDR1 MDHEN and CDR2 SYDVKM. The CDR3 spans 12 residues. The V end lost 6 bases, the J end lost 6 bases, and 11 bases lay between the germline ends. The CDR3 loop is CASRTGGAEAFF. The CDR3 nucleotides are TGTGCCAGCAGGACGGGGGGGGCTGAAGCTTTCTTT.

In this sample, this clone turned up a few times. The CDR3 nucleotides read TGTGCCAGTTCTCGAAGGCAGGGAAAAGAGACCCAGTACTTC. Its protein is CASSRRQGKETQYF. V gene TRBV2 combines with J gene TRBJ2-5, with D possibly being TRBD1 (5 bases). The V and J ends lost 9 bases and 3 bases respectively, with 17 bases between them. Germline values: CDR1 SNHLY, CDR2 FYNNEI. The CDR3 has 14 amino acids.

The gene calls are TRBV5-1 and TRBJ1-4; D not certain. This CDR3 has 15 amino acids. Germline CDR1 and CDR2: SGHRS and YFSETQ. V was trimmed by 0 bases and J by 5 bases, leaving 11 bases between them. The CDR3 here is CASSLVGGLNEKLFF. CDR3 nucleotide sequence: TGCGCCAGCAGCTTGGTAGGAGGCCTGAATGAAAAACTGTTTTTT. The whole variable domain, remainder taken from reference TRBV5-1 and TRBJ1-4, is KAGVTQTPRYLIKTRGQQVTLSCSPISGHRSVSWYQQTPGQGLQFLFEYFSETQRNKGNFPGRFSGRQFSNSRSEMNVSTLELGDSALYLCASSLVGGLNEKLFFGSGTQLSVL.

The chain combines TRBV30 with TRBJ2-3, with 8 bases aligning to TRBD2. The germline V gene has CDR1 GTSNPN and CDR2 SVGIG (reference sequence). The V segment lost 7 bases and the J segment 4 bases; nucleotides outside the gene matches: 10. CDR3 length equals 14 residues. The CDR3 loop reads CALMSGGNADTQYF. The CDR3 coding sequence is TGTGCCTTGATGAGCGGGGGCAACGCAGATACGCAGTATTTT.

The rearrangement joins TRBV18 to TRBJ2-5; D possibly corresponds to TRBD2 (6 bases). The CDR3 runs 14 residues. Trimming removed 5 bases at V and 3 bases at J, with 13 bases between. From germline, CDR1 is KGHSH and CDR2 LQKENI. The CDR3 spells CASSVLGTEETQYF. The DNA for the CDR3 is TGTGCCAGCTCAGTTCTCGGGACTGAAGAGACCCAGTACTTC.

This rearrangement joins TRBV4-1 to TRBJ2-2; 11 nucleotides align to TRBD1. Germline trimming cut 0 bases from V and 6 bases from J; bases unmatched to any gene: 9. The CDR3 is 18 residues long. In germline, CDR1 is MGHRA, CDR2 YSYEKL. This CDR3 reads CASSQDSEGQGVPGELFF. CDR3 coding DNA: TGCGCCAGCAGCCAAGATTCAGAGGGACAGGGGGTGCCCGGGGAGCTGTTTTTT.

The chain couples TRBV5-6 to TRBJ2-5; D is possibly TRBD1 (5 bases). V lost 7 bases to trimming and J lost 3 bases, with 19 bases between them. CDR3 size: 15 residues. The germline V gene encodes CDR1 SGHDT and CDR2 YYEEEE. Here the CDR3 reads CASARQLVSKETQYF. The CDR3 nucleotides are TGTGCCAGCGCTAGACAGCTAGTGTCTAAAGAGACCCAGTACTTC. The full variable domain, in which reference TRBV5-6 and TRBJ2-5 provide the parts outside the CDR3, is DAGVTQSPTHLIKTRGQQVTLRCSPKSGHDTVSWYQQALGQGPQFIFQYYEEEERQRGNFPDRFSGHQFPNYSSELNVNALLLGDSALYLCASARQLVSKETQYFGPGTRLLVL.

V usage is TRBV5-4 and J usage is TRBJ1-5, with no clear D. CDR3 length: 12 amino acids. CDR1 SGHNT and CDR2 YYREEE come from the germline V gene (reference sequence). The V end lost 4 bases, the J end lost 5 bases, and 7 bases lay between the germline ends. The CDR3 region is CASSRDHQPQHF. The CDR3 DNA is TGTGCCAGCAGCCGCGATCATCAGCCCCAGCATTTT.

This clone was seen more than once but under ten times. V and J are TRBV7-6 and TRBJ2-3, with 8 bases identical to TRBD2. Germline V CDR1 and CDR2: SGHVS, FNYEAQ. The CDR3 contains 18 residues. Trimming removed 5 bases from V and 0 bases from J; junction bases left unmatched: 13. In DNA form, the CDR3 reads TGTGCCAGCAGCCGCACTAGCGGAGCTCTTTCTAGCACAGATACGCAGTATTTT. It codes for CASSRTSGALSSTDTQYF.

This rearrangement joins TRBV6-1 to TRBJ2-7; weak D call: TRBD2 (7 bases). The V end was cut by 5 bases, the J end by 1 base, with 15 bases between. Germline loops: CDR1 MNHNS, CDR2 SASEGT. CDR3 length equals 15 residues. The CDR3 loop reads CASSIGGAGSYEQYF. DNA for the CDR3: TGTGCCAGCAGTATTGGGGGGGCTGGGTCCTACGAGCAGTACTTC.

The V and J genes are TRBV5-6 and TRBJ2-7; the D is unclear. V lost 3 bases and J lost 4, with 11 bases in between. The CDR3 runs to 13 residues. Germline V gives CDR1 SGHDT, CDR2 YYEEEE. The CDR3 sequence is CASSSTTDYEQYF. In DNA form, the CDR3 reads TGTGCCAGCAGCTCGACAACAGATTACGAGCAGTACTTC.

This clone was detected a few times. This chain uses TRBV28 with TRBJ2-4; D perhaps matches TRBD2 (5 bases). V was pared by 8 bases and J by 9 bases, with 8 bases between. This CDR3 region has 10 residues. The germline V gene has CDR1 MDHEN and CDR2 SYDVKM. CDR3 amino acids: CASGGSIQYF. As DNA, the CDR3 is TGTGCCAGCGGAGGTAGCATTCAGTACTTC. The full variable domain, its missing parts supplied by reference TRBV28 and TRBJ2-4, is DVKVTQSSRYLVKRTGEKVFLECVQDMDHENMFWYRQDPGLGLRLIYFSYDVKMKEKGDIPEGYSVSREKKERFSLILESASTNQTSMYLCASGGSIQYFGAGTRLSVL.

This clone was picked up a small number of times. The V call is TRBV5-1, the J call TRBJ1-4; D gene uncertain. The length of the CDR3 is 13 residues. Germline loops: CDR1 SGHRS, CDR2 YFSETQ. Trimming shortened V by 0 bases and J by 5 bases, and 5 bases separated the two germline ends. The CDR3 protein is CASSLAENEKLFF. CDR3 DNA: TGCGCCAGCAGCTTGGCCGAGAATGAAAAACTGTTTTTT.

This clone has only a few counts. The chain's CDR3 is CASSRSSGQRYSPLHF. Written as DNA, the CDR3 is TGTGCCAGCAGTCGTTCTTCGGGACAGAGATATTCACCCCTCCACTTT. This chain connects TRBV5-4 to TRBJ1-6, with 7 nucleotides matching TRBD1. Germline V lookup: CDR1 SGHNT, CDR2 YYREEE (reference sequence). With 5 bases clipped from V and 8 bases from J, the junction kept 13 bases outside the gene matches. The CDR3 spans 16 residues. The whole variable domain, filled in from reference TRBV5-4 and TRBJ1-6, reads ETGVTQSPTHLIKTRGQQVTLRCSSQSGHNTVSWYQQALGQGPQFIFQYYREEENGRGNFPPRFSGLQFPNYSSELNVNALELDDSALYLCASSRSSGQRYSPLHFGNGTRLTVT.

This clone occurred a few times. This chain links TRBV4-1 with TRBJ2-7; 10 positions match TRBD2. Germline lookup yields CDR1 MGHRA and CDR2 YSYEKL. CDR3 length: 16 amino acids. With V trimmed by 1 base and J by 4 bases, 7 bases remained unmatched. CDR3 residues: CASSQGRASGSYEQYF. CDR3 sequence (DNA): TGCGCCAGCAGCCAAGGTCGGGCTAGCGGGAGTTACGAGCAGTACTTC.

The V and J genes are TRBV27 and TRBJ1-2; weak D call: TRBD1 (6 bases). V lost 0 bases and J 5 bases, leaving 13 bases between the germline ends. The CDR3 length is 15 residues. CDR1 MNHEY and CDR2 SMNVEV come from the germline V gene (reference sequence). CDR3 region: CASSLSGGAGYGYTF. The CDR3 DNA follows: TGTGCCAGCAGTTTATCGGGGGGGGCAGGGTATGGCTACACCTTC.

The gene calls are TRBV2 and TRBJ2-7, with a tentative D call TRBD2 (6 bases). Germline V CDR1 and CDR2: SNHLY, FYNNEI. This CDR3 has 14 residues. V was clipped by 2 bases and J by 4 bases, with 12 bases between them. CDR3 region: CASSESGLLYEQYF. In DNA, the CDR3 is TGTGCCAGCAGTGAAAGCGGGCTACTATACGAGCAGTACTTC.

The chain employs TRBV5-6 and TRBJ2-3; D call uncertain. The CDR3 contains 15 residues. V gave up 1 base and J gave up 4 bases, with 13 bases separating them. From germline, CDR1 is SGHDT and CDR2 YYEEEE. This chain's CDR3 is CASSLTTLAADTQYF. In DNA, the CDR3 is TGTGCCAGCAGCTTGACGACCTTAGCCGCAGATACGCAGTATTTT.

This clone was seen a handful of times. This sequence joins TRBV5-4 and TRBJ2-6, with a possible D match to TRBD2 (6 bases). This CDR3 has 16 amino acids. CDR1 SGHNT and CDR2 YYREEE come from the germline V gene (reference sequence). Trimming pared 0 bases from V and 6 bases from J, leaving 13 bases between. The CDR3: CASSLEEGSVANVLTF. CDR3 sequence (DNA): TGTGCCAGCAGCTTGGAGGAGGGGAGCGTGGCCAACGTCCTGACTTTC.

CDR3 amino acids: CASLLAGGYETQYF. The CDR3 nucleotides read TGTGCCAGTTTACTAGCGGGAGGCTATGAGACCCAGTACTTC. The V call is TRBV2, the J call TRBJ2-5; 12 bases map to TRBD2. The CDR3 extends over 14 amino acids. Unmatched junction bases numbered 7, after V lost 9 bases and J lost 5 bases. Germline CDR1 and CDR2: SNHLY and FYNNEI.

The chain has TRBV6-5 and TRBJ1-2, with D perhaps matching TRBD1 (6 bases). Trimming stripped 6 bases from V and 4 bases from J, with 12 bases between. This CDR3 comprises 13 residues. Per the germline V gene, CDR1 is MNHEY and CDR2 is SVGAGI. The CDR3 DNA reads TGTGCCAGCAGAGACAGGTTTGGCTATGGCTACACCTTC. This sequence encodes CASRDRFGYGYTF.

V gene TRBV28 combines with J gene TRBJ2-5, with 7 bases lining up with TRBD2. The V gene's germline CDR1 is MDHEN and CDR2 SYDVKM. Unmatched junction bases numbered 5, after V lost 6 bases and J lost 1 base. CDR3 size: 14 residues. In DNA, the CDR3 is TGTGCCAGCAGACCGTCTAGCGGCCAAGAGACCCAGTACTTC. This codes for CASRPSSGQETQYF.

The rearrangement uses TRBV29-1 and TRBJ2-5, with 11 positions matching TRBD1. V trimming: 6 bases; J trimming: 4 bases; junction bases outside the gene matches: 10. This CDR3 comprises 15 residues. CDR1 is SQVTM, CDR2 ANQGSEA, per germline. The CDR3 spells CSVAKTGTGGETQYF. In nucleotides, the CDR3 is TGCAGCGTAGCCAAGACGGGGACAGGGGGAGAGACCCAGTACTTC.

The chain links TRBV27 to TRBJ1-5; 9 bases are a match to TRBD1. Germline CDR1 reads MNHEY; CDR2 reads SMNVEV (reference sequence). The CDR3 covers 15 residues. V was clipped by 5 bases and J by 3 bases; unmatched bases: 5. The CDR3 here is CASSDRGRYNQPQHF. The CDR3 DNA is TGTGCCAGCAGTGACAGGGGGAGGTACAATCAGCCCCAGCATTTT.

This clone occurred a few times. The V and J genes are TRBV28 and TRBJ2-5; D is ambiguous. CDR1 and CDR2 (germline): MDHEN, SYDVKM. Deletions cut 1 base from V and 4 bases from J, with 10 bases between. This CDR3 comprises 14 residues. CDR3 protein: CASSLFAVIETQYF. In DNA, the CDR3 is TGTGCCAGCAGTTTATTCGCGGTTATAGAGACCCAGTACTTC.

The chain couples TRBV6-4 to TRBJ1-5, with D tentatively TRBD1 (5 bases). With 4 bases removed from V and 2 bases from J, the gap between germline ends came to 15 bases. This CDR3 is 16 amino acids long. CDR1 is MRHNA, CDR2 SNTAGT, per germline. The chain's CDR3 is CASSVCQGNRNQPQHF. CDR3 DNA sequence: TGTGCCAGCAGTGTGTGCCAGGGTAATCGCAATCAGCCCCAGCATTTT.

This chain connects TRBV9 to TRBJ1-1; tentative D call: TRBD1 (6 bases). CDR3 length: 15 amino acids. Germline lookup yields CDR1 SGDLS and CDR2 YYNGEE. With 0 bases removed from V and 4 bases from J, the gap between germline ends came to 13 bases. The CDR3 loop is CASSVEAGDGTEAFF. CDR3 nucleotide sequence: TGTGCCAGCAGCGTAGAGGCAGGGGATGGCACTGAAGCTTTCTTT.

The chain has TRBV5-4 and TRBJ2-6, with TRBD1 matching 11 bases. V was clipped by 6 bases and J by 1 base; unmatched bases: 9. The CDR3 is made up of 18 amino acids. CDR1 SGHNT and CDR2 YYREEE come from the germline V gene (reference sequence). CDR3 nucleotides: TGTGCCAGCATCCCCAGAGGACAGGGGGCGTCTGGGGCCAACGTCCTGACTTTC. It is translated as CASIPRGQGASGANVLTF.

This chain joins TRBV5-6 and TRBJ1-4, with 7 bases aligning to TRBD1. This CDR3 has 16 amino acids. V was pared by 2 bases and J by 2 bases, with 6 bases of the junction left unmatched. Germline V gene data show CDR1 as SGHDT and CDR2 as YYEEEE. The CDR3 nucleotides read TGTGCCAGCAGCTTTGGGACAGTAGGGACTAATGAAAAACTGTTTTTT. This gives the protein CASSFGTVGTNEKLFF. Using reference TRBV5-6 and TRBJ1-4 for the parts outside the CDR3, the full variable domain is DAGVTQSPTHLIKTRGQQVTLRCSPKSGHDTVSWYQQALGQGPQFIFQYYEEEERQRGNFPDRFSGHQFPNYSSELNVNALLLGDSALYLCASSFGTVGTNEKLFFGSGTQLSVL.

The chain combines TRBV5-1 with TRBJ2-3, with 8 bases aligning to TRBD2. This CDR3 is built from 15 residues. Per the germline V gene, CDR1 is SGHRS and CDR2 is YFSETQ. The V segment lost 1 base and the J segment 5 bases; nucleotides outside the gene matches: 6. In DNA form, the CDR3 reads TGCGCCAGCAGCTTGAGAGCGGGAGTAGGAGATACGCAGTATTTT. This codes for CASSLRAGVGDTQYF.